This T cell receptor (beta chain) comes out of a study of T cell responses to AZD1222 COVID-19 vaccine. Broader study findings: Donors were mostly white British, more females; clonal diversity possibly underestimated. Close to half of spike-specific TCRs reportedly recognize unmutated variant regions. Receipt of two AZD1222 doses was followed by a rise in Spike-specific TCR breadth and depth.

This CDR3 is built from 12 residues. The V end was cut by 3 bases, the J end by 5 bases, with 8 bases between. Germline values: CDR1 LGHDT, CDR2 YNNKEL (reference sequence). Clones were sequenced by immunoSEQ multiplex PCR, and TCRdb holds only the in-frame ones, with some missing. The top ten clones hold roughly 1.3% of a sample with 150,000 to 200,000 clones, about nine tenths of them seen once. Comments on this clone: The antigen is not known.

This chain uses TRBV3-1 (or the pseudogene TRBV3-2) with TRBJ2-7, with D uncertain. The sample in question was peripheral blood, obtained on day 0 of AZD1222 vaccination. This sequence originates from an adult in good health. This chain's CDR3 is CASSQGYHEQYF. CDR3 nucleotides: TGTGCCAGCAGCCAGGGGTACCACGAGCAGTACTTC.